These 6 T cell receptor beta chains originate from one sample sequenced in a study of response to subunit inactivated influenza vaccine. TCRdb recomputed calls from the RT-PCR reads with MiXCR, one row per CDR3 protein. Of approximately 530,000 distinct CDR3 sequences listed, approximately 7.6% are singletons. The specimen was PBMCs from blood, collected less than 25 months after vaccination. Receptors were obtained from a man between 50 and 70 years old who received an inactivated influenza vaccine.

V is TRBV15 and J is TRBJ1-1, with a weak D call TRBD1 (5 bases). Trimming stripped 0 bases from V and 12 bases from J, with 11 bases between. The length of the CDR3 is 12 residues. Per the germline V gene, CDR1 is LNHNV and CDR2 is YYDKDF (reference sequence). The CDR3 sequence: CATSRDYGTTFF. The CDR3 bases are TGTGCCACCAGCAGAGATTACGGGACGACTTTCTTT.

Many counts were recorded for this clonotype. The V and J genes are TRBV7-6 and TRBJ2-3; maybe TRBD1 (7 bases). This CDR3 contains 13 residues. V was cut by 3 bases and J by 12 bases, with 16 bases left in between. CDR1 and CDR2 (germline): SGHVS, FNYEAQ. DNA for the CDR3: TGTGCCAGCAGCTTTGACAGGGAGGCTTCCCAGTATTTT. The encoded protein is CASSFDREASQYF.

This clonotype was detected only once. The rearrangement joins TRBV20-1 to TRBJ2-7, with D uncertain. V gave up 3 bases and J gave up 4 bases, with 19 bases separating them. This CDR3 has 15 residues. CDR1 and CDR2 from the germline V gene are DFQATT and SNEGSKA (reference sequence). The CDR3 protein is CSASPLEKHLYEQYF. CDR3 in DNA: TGCAGTGCTAGTCCCCTAGAAAAGCATCTATACGAGCAGTACTTC.

V is TRBV27 and J is TRBJ2-1, with 9 nucleotides matching TRBD2. This CDR3 is 15 amino acids long. After removal of 5 bases from V and 8 bases from J, the junction contained 10 bases not matched to a gene. In germline, CDR1 is MNHEY, CDR2 SMNVEV (reference sequence). CDR3 in DNA: TGTGCCAGCAGTCCGGCGGGGGGGCGAATCCATGAGCAGTTCTTC. It specifies CASSPAGGRIHEQFF.

This clonotype was observed at least ten times. The chain couples TRBV4-2 to TRBJ2-2; 10 bases are a match to TRBD2. Germline V CDR1 and CDR2: LGHNA, YNFKEQ. Losses at the gene ends were 2 bases for V and 6 bases for J; bases not matched to a gene: 3. CDR3 size: 15 residues. This chain's CDR3 is CASSQLSGRAGELFF. CDR3 in DNA: TGTGCCAGCAGCCAACTCAGCGGGAGGGCCGGGGAGCTGTTTTTT.

The table lists this clonotype with many counts. CDR3: CASSQVGGGGSGSTQHF. The CDR3 DNA is TGTGCCAGCAGCCAAGTAGGGGGCGGGGGTAGCGGCAGTACCCAGCATTTT. The chain uses TRBV4-2 and TRBJ1-5; 7 positions match TRBD1. The V gene end was trimmed by 1 base and the J gene end by 11 bases; junction bases not matched to a gene: 17. Germline V lookup: CDR1 LGHNA, CDR2 YNFKEQ. This CDR3 is 17 amino acids long.